This T cell receptor (beta chain) is from a study of Ad26.COV2.S vaccination and SARS-CoV-2 variants. Here immunoSEQ multiplex PCR was the method, and the copy in TCRdb shows in-frame clones only, minus some. The table has 350,000 to 500,000 clones, 89% seen once. V lost 10 bases and J 4 bases, leaving 17 bases between the germline ends. From germline, CDR1 is MNHEY and CDR2 SVGAGI. The CDR3 has 13 residues. Treatment in this sample: approximately 18 received Ad26.COV2.S at low or high dose, single or two shots; about 5 received placebo; per-sample allocation not given. It was on day 63 after the first vaccine or placebo injection that samples were taken.

This clonotype was obtained from a person aged 18-60 years who received the Ad26.COV2.S COVID-19 vaccine or a placebo. The chain joins TRBV6-5 to TRBJ2-7; possibly TRBD1 for D (6 bases). This material consisted of peripheral blood, taken in a trial of Ad26.COV2.S vaccine versus placebo. CDR3 amino acids: CAIRYGRGYEQYF. CDR3 in DNA: TGTGCCATACGATATGGCAGGGGATACGAGCAGTACTTC.